What follows are 16 T cell receptor beta chains derived from one specimen sequenced in a study of T and B cells in COVID-19 patients. From blood, 250-500 ng of genomic DNA served as TRB template. Multiplex PCR with BIOMED2 TRB-A/B primer pools amplified TRB rearrangements. TCRdb called the multiplex PCR reads again in MiXCR, with one record for every CDR3 protein. Of about 10,000 distinct CDR3 sequences detected, around 27% appear once; the ten largest clones hold about 30%. The sequenced material came from blood. These receptors were obtained from a human donor who had recovered from COVID-19.

As regards this clonotype: With a much larger clone just one base away, this may be a read error. The gene calls are TRBV30 and TRBJ2-5; a weak D match, TRBD1 (5 bases). Trimming took 7 bases from V and 11 from J, leaving 20 bases between them. This CDR3 is built from 12 residues. Per the germline V gene, CDR1 is GTSNPN and CDR2 is SVGIG (reference sequence). As DNA, the CDR3 is TGTGCCTACTCTAGGGGCTACAATGAGCAGTACTTC. Its translation is CAYSRGYNEQYF.

This clonotype has just one count. The J gene is TRBJ2-3, the V gene TRBV7-6, with D perhaps matching TRBD1 (5 bases). With 2 bases removed from V and 0 bases from J, the gap between germline ends came to 15 bases. The germline V gene encodes CDR1 SGHVS and CDR2 FNYEAQ. The CDR3 sequence is 17 residues long. The CDR3 spells CASSLNPRTISTDTQYF. CDR3 in DNA: TGTGCCAGCAGCTTAAACCCCCGGACAATTAGCACAGATACGCAGTATTTT.

The chain joins TRBV7-2 to TRBJ2-4, with D uncertain. The ends were cut back, 2 bases at V and 0 bases at J, with 11 bases in the middle. Per the germline V gene, CDR1 is SGHTA and CDR2 is FQGNSA. CDR3 length equals 16 residues. Here the CDR3 DNA reads TGTGCCAGCAGCTTAAGCCCTCACGGAGCCAAAAACATTCAGTACTTC. Translated: CASSLSPHGAKNIQYF.

CDR3 bases: TGTGCCAGCAGTTTATCTACCGCCCTGGGAGCGGCATACAATGAGCAGTTCTTC. Its translation: CASSLSTALGAAYNEQFF. V is TRBV27 and J is TRBJ2-1; TRBD2 might be the D (5 bases). From germline, CDR1 is MNHEY and CDR2 SMNVEV (reference sequence). Trimming removed 0 bases from V and 4 bases from J, with 19 bases in between. The CDR3 totals 18 residues.

This clonotype was counted between two and nine times. The chain is built from TRBV6-2 or TRBV6-3 and TRBJ1-2, with a possible D match to TRBD1 (6 bases). There are 15 residues in the CDR3. V was clipped by 5 bases and J by 5 bases, with 18 bases between them. Germline CDR1 is MNHEY and CDR2 is SVGEGT. The CDR3 sequence: CASSPGRGHLYGYTF. CDR3 DNA: TGTGCCAGCAGTCCTGGGAGGGGACACCTATATGGCTACACCTTC.

This chain's CDR3 is CASKEGAYSGANVLTF. CDR3 sequence (DNA): TGTGCCAGCAAGGAGGGTGCCTACTCTGGGGCCAACGTCCTGACTTTC. The chain joins TRBV6-5 to TRBJ2-6; D possibly corresponds to TRBD2 (6 bases). Trimming stripped 7 bases from V and 0 bases from J, with 13 bases between. The germline V gene encodes CDR1 MNHEY and CDR2 SVGAGI. The CDR3 consists of 16 residues.

This clonotype was seen only a few times. This chain connects TRBV7-2 to TRBJ2-7; 9 bases are shared with TRBD1. Germline V CDR1 and CDR2: SGHTA, FQGNSA. V dropped 5 bases and J dropped 3; count of bases not matched to a gene: 5. The CDR3 totals 14 residues. The CDR3 region is CASSAGTGFYEQYF. In DNA, the CDR3 is TGTGCCAGCAGCGCCGGGACAGGGTTCTACGAGCAGTACTTC.

Turning to this clonotype: The junction differs from germline at one of its ends, possibly a read error. The chain joins TRBV4-3 to TRBJ1-1, with D perhaps TRBD1 (6 bases). Germline-derived CDR1 and CDR2 are LGHNA and YSLEER. This CDR3 comprises 13 residues. The CDR3, as DNA: TGTGCCAGCAGCCCACAGGGATTCACTGAAGCTTTCTTT. Its translation is CASSPQGFTEAFF.

This clonotype turned up a few times. The chain joins TRBV20-1 to TRBJ2-3; D is perhaps TRBD2 (5 bases). V gave up 6 bases and J gave up 0 bases, with 19 bases separating them. CDR3 length equals 16 residues. CDR1 and CDR2 (germline): DFQATT, SNEGSKA (reference sequence). The CDR3 nucleotides are TGCAGTGCAGAGGCCGGACTCAGGCCAAGCACAGATACGCAGTATTTT. Translated: CSAEAGLRPSTDTQYF.

This clonotype is classed as medium-sized (0.01 to 0.1%). V usage is TRBV19 and J usage is TRBJ1-2; no clear D. With 8 bases removed from V and 0 bases from J, the gap between germline ends came to 10 bases. CDR3 length: 13 amino acids. Germline V gene sequence: CDR1 LNHDA, CDR2 SQIVND (reference sequence). CDR3 sequence (DNA): TGTGCCAGTCTGAGTAGCACTAACTATGGCTACACCTTC. Protein product: CASLSSTNYGYTF.

V gene TRBV24-1 combines with J gene TRBJ1-2; 8 bases line up with TRBD1. The ends lost 4 bases at V and 1 base at J; junction bases unmatched: 4. Germline V gene data show CDR1 as KGHDR and CDR2 as SFDVKD. This CDR3 comprises 15 residues. DNA for the CDR3: TGTGCCACCAGTGACGGACAGGGCCTTAACTATGGCTACACCTTC. It codes for CATSDGQGLNYGYTF.

The chain has TRBV6-2 or TRBV6-3 and TRBJ2-3; the match to TRBD2 covers 11 bases. V was clipped by 2 bases and J by 3 bases; unmatched bases: 10. The CDR3 runs 18 residues. Germline V gene sequence: CDR1 MNHEY, CDR2 SVGEGT. DNA for the CDR3: TGTGCCAGCAGTTACATGGCTAGCGGGAGGCGGGAAACAGATACGCAGTATTTT. This encodes CASSYMASGRRETDTQYF.

This clonotype was observed a handful of times. V and J are TRBV20-1 and TRBJ2-5; no clear D gene. V lost 6 bases to trimming and J lost 4 bases, with 12 bases between them. Per germline, CDR1 DFQATT and CDR2 SNEGSKA (reference sequence). The CDR3 runs to 12 residues. The CDR3 spells CSAGAIRETQYF. As DNA, the CDR3 is TGCAGTGCAGGAGCCATTCGAGAGACCCAGTACTTC.

Within the sample, this clonotype is medium-sized. The chain carries TRBV19 and TRBJ2-2; D may be TRBD1 (5 bases). Trimming removed 4 bases at V and 1 base at J, with 10 bases between. The CDR3 has 15 residues. Germline CDR1 and CDR2: LNHDA and SQIVND (reference sequence). This CDR3 reads CASSTVTVNTGELFF. CDR3 DNA sequence: TGTGCCAGTAGTACGGTGACAGTGAACACCGGGGAGCTGTTTTTT. Supplemented by reference TRBV19 and TRBJ2-2, the full variable domain reads DGGITQSPKYLFRKEGQNVTLSCEQNLNHDAMYWYRQDPGQGLRLIYYSQIVNDFQKGDIAEGYSVSREKKESFPLTVTSAQKNPTAFYLCASSTVTVNTGELFFGEGSRLTVL.

About this clonotype: Mismatch with germline at one junction end may stem from a read error. The chain recombines TRBV13 with TRBJ2-3, with 12 bases identical to TRBD2. This CDR3 has 17 amino acids. The germline gives CDR1 PRHDT, CDR2 FYEKMQ (reference sequence). In DNA form, the CDR3 reads TGTGCCAGCACCTTAAGACTAGCGGGGGCCCTCACAGATACGCAGTATTTT. It encodes CASTLRLAGALTDTQYF.

This clonotype was seen more than once but under ten times. This sequence joins TRBV20-1 and TRBJ2-5; D call uncertain. V was cut by 3 bases and J by 5 bases, with 22 bases left in between. The germline gives CDR1 DFQATT, CDR2 SNEGSKA (reference sequence). The CDR3 spans 16 residues. Here the CDR3 DNA reads TGCAGTGCTAGCGTACCCCCGATGACTTTAGAGGAGACCCAGTACTTC. As protein: CSASVPPMTLEETQYF.